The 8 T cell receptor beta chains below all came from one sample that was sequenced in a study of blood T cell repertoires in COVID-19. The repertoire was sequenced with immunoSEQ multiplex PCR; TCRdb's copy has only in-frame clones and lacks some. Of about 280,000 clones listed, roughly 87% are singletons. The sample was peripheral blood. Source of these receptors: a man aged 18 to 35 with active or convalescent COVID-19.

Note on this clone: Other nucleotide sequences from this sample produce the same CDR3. CDR3 in amino acids: CASSVGGSGELFF. As DNA, the CDR3 is TGTGCCAGCAGCGTAGGCGGCTCCGGGGAGCTGTTTTTT. The gene calls are TRBV9 and TRBJ2-2; no clear D. The germline V gene has CDR1 SGDLS and CDR2 YYNGEE. The CDR3 has 13 amino acids. The V end was cut by 0 bases, the J end by 6 bases, with 6 bases between. The whole variable domain, filled in from reference TRBV9 and TRBJ2-2, reads DSGVTQTPKHLITATGQRVTLRCSPRSGDLSVYWYQQSLDQGLQFLIQYYNGEERAKGNILERFSAQQFPDLHSELNLSSLELGDSALYFCASSVGGSGELFFGEGSRLTVL.

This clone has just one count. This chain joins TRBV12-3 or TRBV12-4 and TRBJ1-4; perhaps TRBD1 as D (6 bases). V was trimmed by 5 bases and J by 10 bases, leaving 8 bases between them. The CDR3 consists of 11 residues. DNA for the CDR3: TGTGCCAGCAGTCCAGGGGTAAAACTGTTTTTT. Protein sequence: CASSPGVKLFF.

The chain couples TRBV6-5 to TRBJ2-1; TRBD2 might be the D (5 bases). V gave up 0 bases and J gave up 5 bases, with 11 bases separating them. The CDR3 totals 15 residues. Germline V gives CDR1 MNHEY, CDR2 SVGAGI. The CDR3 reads CASSYSREFHNEQFF. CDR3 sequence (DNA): TGTGCCAGCAGTTACTCGAGGGAGTTCCACAATGAGCAGTTCTTC.

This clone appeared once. In DNA form, the CDR3 reads TGTGCCAGCAGTTACCAACTGGGACTATCATACAATGAGCAGTTCTTC. It is translated as CASSYQLGLSYNEQFF. The chain is built from TRBV6-2 or TRBV6-3 and TRBJ2-1; TRBD2 aligns across 7 bases. Germline loops: CDR1 MNHEY, CDR2 SVGEGT. Trimming at V came to 2 bases and at J to 4 bases, leaving 8 bases not matched to a gene. The CDR3 totals 16 residues.

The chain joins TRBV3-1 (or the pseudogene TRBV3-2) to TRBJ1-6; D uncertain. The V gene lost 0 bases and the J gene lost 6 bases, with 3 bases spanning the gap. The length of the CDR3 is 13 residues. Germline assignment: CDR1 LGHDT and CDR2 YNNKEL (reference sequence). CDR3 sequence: CASSQDSNSPLHF. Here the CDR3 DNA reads TGTGCCAGCAGCCAAGATAGTAATTCACCCCTCCACTTT.

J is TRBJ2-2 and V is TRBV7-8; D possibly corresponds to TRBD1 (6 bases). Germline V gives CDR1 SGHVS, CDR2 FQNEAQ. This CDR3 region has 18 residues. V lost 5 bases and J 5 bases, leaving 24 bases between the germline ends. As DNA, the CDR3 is TGTGCCAGCAGCCCTAACCGTGGAGTTACAGGGACGACCGGGGAGCTGTTTTTT. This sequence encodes CASSPNRGVTGTTGELFF.

The CDR3 loop reads CASSLGTGVLTEAFF. CDR3 sequence (DNA): TGTGCCAGCAGCTTAGGGACAGGGGTTCTCACTGAAGCTTTCTTT. This rearrangement joins TRBV7-2 to TRBJ1-1, with TRBD1 identical over 9 bases. The junction had 4 bases not matched to a gene; V was cut back by 1 base and J by 4 bases. CDR1 SGHTA and CDR2 FQGNSA come from the germline V gene. The CDR3 totals 15 residues.

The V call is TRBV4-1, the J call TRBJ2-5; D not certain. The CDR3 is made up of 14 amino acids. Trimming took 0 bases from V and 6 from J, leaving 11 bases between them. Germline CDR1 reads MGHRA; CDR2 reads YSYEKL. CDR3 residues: CASSQEELFQTQYF. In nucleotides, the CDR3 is TGCGCCAGCAGCCAAGAAGAACTCTTTCAGACCCAGTACTTC.